What follows is one T cell receptor (beta chain) and its context. The antigen remains unidentified. This sample stems from a study of Ad26.COV2.S vaccination and SARS-CoV-2 variants. Overall study context: Enrollment placed the donor in the COV1001 Ad26.COV2.S trial arm. Each vaccinee took Ad26.COV2.S intramuscularly, once or twice 56 days apart.

The treatment denotes: approximately 18 received Ad26.COV2.S at low or high dose, single or two shots; roughly five received placebo; per-sample allocation not given. Vaccine and placebo recipients were sampled on day 63 after the first injection. The administered vaccine (an Ad26 vector) expressed Wuhan-strain SARS-CoV-2 spike. The method was immunoSEQ multiplex PCR; TCRdb's version includes in-frame clones alone and lacks a portion of them. The sample shows roughly 400,000 clones, approximately 90% of them seen only once. Study observations and caveats: Total T cell responses were possibly underestimated by TCR breadth and depth analyses.

The sequenced sample was peripheral blood, obtained in a trial of Ad26.COV2.S vaccine versus placebo. This sequence was found in a person aged 18-60 years who received the Ad26.COV2.S COVID-19 vaccine or a placebo.

The CDR3 loop reads CASSTIAGVNTEAFF. CDR3 nucleotides: TGTGCCAGCAGTACAATTGCAGGGGTGAACACTGAAGCTTTCTTT. The chain is built from TRBV2 and TRBJ1-1; tentative D call: TRBD1 (6 bases). The V and J ends lost 5 bases and 0 bases respectively, with 13 bases between them. Germline loops: CDR1 SNHLY, CDR2 FYNNEI. CDR3 length equals 15 residues.